One T cell receptor beta chain is described in this entry. This entry comes from a study of blood T cell repertoires in COVID-19. Assay: immunoSEQ multiplex PCR; the TCRdb copy retains only in-frame clones and omits some. The repertoire has fewer than 350,000 clones, roughly 93% of them found once; the top ten carry roughly 2%. The sequenced material came from PBMCs or T cells enriched from blood (not recorded which). The origin of this receptor is a woman in her thirties or forties with acute COVID-19.

CDR3 amino acids: CAWSSGSGNTIYF. Here the CDR3 DNA reads TGTGCCTGGAGTTCGGGCTCTGGAAACACCATATATTTT. The V gene is TRBV30, the J gene TRBJ1-3; D is unresolved. Germline V gene lookup returns CDR1 GTSNPN and CDR2 SVGIG (reference sequence). Trimming removed 2 bases from V and 0 bases from J, with 5 bases in between. The CDR3 extends over 13 amino acids.